Below are 25 T cell receptor beta chains sequenced from a single sample in a study of blood T cell repertoires in COVID-19. Assay used: immunoSEQ multiplex PCR; TCRdb lists only in-frame clones, some missing. Here the sample spans 250,000 or so clones, roughly 86% being singletons. Sequencing used PBMCs or T cells enriched from blood (not recorded which). These receptors were collected from a woman aged 50 to 60 who had recovered from COVID-19.

To note about this clone: The sample has other DNA sequences that encode this CDR3 too. V and J are TRBV7-8 and TRBJ2-5, with unresolved D. V lost 3 bases and J lost 5, with 7 bases in between. Germline CDR1 SGHVS, CDR2 FQNEAQ. There are 12 residues in the CDR3. CDR3 loop: CASSFSGETQYF. In DNA form, the CDR3 reads TGTGCCAGCAGCTTTTCCGGGGAGACCCAGTACTTC.

This chain links TRBV4-1 with TRBJ1-2; no firm D call. The germline V and J ends were trimmed by 2 bases and 8 bases, with 18 bases remaining between them. The CDR3 is made up of 15 amino acids. Germline CDR1 MGHRA, CDR2 YSYEKL. The CDR3 here is CASSQPLKSSGGYTF. The CDR3 DNA reads TGCGCCAGCAGCCAACCCCTTAAGTCCAGCGGCGGCTACACCTTC.

Details on this clone: Other DNA sequences in the same sample also yield this CDR3. This rearrangement joins TRBV9 to TRBJ2-5; weak D call: TRBD1 (6 bases). CDR3 size: 13 residues. Germline lookup yields CDR1 SGDLS and CDR2 YYNGEE. V was trimmed by 5 bases and J by 3 bases, leaving 11 bases between them. Written as DNA, the CDR3 is TGTGCCAGCAGTGAAGCAGGGGAAGAGACCCAGTACTTC. This gives the protein CASSEAGEETQYF.

The V gene is TRBV5-4, the J gene TRBJ1-2; 9 bases map to TRBD1. The CDR3 length is 17 residues. From germline, CDR1 is SGHNT and CDR2 YYREEE (reference sequence). Losses at the gene ends were 4 bases for V and 1 base for J; bases not matched to a gene: 11. The CDR3 region is CASSNFRDRAHNYGYTF. The CDR3 DNA follows: TGTGCCAGCAGCAACTTCCGGGACAGGGCTCATAACTATGGCTACACCTTC.

This rearrangement joins TRBV7-9 to TRBJ1-2, with D possibly matching TRBD1 (5 bases). Germline CDR1 reads SEHNR; CDR2 reads FQNEAQ (reference sequence). Trimming took 6 bases from V and 5 from J, leaving 16 bases between them. This CDR3 comprises 14 residues. This CDR3 is CASSIGATGYGYTF. CDR3 DNA: TGTGCCAGCAGTATAGGGGCTACCGGGTATGGCTACACCTTC.

This rearrangement joins TRBV19 to TRBJ2-1; 13 positions match TRBD2. After removal of 0 bases from V and 4 bases from J, the junction contained 9 bases not matched to a gene. The CDR3 extends over 19 amino acids. Germline values: CDR1 LNHDA, CDR2 SQIVND (reference sequence). The CDR3 loop reads CASSIDLTSGGALYNEQFF. The CDR3 DNA reads TGTGCCAGTAGTATAGATCTCACTAGCGGGGGGGCCCTATACAATGAGCAGTTCTTC.

CDR3 bases: TGCGCCAGCAGCTTTCGCCAGCATTTT. Translating gives CASSFRQHF. V gene TRBV5-1 combines with J gene TRBJ1-5; D not resolved. The germline V gene encodes CDR1 SGHRS and CDR2 YFSETQ. There are 9 residues in the CDR3. V was clipped by 2 bases and J by 12 bases, with 3 bases between them.

The V and J genes are TRBV5-1 and TRBJ1-2; TRBD1 aligns across 7 bases. The germline CDR1 and CDR2 sequences are SGHRS and YFSETQ. The CDR3 has 15 residues. V lost 4 bases, J lost 6 bases, and 12 bases stayed unmatched. CDR3 nucleotides: TGCGCCAGCAGCATGGGGGACAGAGAAATACATGGCTACACCTTC. Protein sequence: CASSMGDREIHGYTF.

This clone occurred a few times. This sequence joins TRBV18 and TRBJ1-5; 11 bases map to TRBD1. The J segment lost 9 bases and the V segment lost 3 bases, leaving 4 bases of the junction unmatched. This CDR3 is 14 amino acids long. Germline V CDR1 and CDR2: KGHSH, LQKENI. This CDR3 is CASSPGQGVVPQHF. The DNA of the CDR3 is TGTGCCAGCTCACCGGGACAGGGGGTGGTGCCCCAGCATTTT. The variable domain in full, with the rest retrieved from reference TRBV18 and TRBJ1-5, is NAGVMQNPRHLVRRRGQEARLRCSPMKGHSHVYWYRQLPEEGLKFMVYLQKENIIDESGMPKERFSAEFPKEGPSILRIQQVVRGDSAAYFCASSPGQGVVPQHFGDGTRLSIL.

The V call is TRBV7-2, the J call TRBJ1-5; D is uncertain. The germline V gene encodes CDR1 SGHTA and CDR2 FQGNSA. The CDR3 is 15 residues long. Trimming removed 1 base from V and 5 bases from J, with 12 bases in between. In DNA, the CDR3 is TGTGCCAGCAGCTTAGGAAGTGTCCGGGATCAGCCCCAGCATTTT. It encodes CASSLGSVRDQPQHF.

This rearrangement joins TRBV5-1 to TRBJ2-2; weak D call: TRBD2 (6 bases). This CDR3 comprises 15 residues. V was cut by 3 bases and J by 4 bases, with 13 bases left in between. CDR1 and CDR2 (germline): SGHRS, YFSETQ. DNA of the CDR3: TGCGCCAGCAGCTGGGGACTCCCCCGCACCGGGGAGCTGTTTTTT. This sequence encodes CASSWGLPRTGELFF. The whole variable domain, remainder taken from reference TRBV5-1 and TRBJ2-2, is KAGVTQTPRYLIKTRGQQVTLSCSPISGHRSVSWYQQTPGQGLQFLFEYFSETQRNKGNFPGRFSGRQFSNSRSEMNVSTLELGDSALYLCASSWGLPRTGELFFGEGSRLTVL.

The chain joins TRBV19 to TRBJ1-5, with no clear D. The CDR3 loop spans 16 amino acids. CDR1 and CDR2 from the germline V gene are LNHDA and SQIVND (reference sequence). V was shortened by 3 bases and J by 3 bases, with 15 bases between the two germline ends. The CDR3 protein is CASSMMFRLTNQPQHF. DNA of the CDR3: TGTGCCAGTAGTATGATGTTTCGACTGACCAATCAGCCCCAGCATTTT.

The V gene is TRBV11-2, the J gene TRBJ2-3; 10 nucleotides align to TRBD2. CDR1 and CDR2 from the germline V gene are SGHAT and FQNNGV. This CDR3 is 15 amino acids long. V gave up 5 bases and J gave up 4 bases; unmatched junction bases: 6. CDR3 sequence (DNA): TGTGCCAGCAGCCCATCGGGACTAGCGCCAGATACGCAGTATTTT. Amino acids: CASSPSGLAPDTQYF.

The rearrangement joins TRBV7-2 to TRBJ1-5, with 8 bases matching TRBD1. This CDR3 has 14 amino acids. The V segment lost 7 bases and the J segment 9 bases; nucleotides outside the gene matches: 11. Germline V gene data show CDR1 as SGHTA and CDR2 as FQGNSA. CDR3 in DNA: TGTGCCAGCACCGAGGGGACAGGCGGGCCGCCCCAGCATTTT. This encodes CASTEGTGGPPQHF.

The chain joins TRBV27 to TRBJ2-3; 11 bases align to TRBD2. Trimming took 7 bases from V and 2 from J; bases not matched to a gene: 8. Germline CDR1 and CDR2: MNHEY and SMNVEV (reference sequence). The CDR3 loop spans 16 amino acids. CDR3 amino acids: CASTLVAGGLTDTQYF. Here the CDR3 DNA reads TGTGCCAGCACCTTAGTAGCGGGGGGGCTCACAGATACGCAGTATTTT.

This rearrangement joins TRBV11-3 to TRBJ2-2, with D perhaps matching TRBD2 (5 bases). The V and J ends lost 6 bases and 0 bases respectively, with 11 bases between them. The germline CDR1 and CDR2 sequences are SGHNT and YENEEA. The CDR3 is 15 residues long. This chain's CDR3 is CASRPGISNTGELFF. CDR3 in DNA: TGTGCCAGCAGGCCGGGGATTTCGAACACCGGGGAGCTGTTTTTT.

The rearrangement joins TRBV7-2 to TRBJ2-5; TRBD2 agrees at 8 bases. J was trimmed by 8 bases and V by 4 bases; bases with no gene match: 15. The CDR3 runs 16 residues. Germline V gives CDR1 SGHTA, CDR2 FQGNSA. DNA of the CDR3: TGTGCCAGCAGCTACCGCCCGGGACTAGACTCAGAAACCCAGTACTTC. Translating gives CASSYRPGLDSETQYF.

This clone was detected a few times. The gene calls are TRBV4-3 and TRBJ2-1, with TRBD2 as a possible D gene (5 bases). CDR1 LGHNA and CDR2 YSLEER come from the germline V gene. Trimming left V 1 base short and J 8 bases short, with 9 bases between. The CDR3 has 13 residues. The CDR3 sequence: CASSQGRGDEQFF. The CDR3, as DNA: TGCGCCAGCAGCCAAGGTCGGGGAGATGAGCAGTTCTTC.

The chain is built from TRBV11-3 and TRBJ2-7; 7 bases agree with TRBD1. Trimming removed 5 bases from V and 5 bases from J; junction bases left unmatched: 6. CDR3 length: 13 residues. Germline CDR1 is SGHNT and CDR2 is YENEEA. CDR3 coding DNA: TGTGCCAGCAGCGAAAGACAGGGCCACGAGCAGTACTTC. Translating gives CASSERQGHEQYF.

The gene calls are TRBV27 and TRBJ1-1, with 9 bases lining up with TRBD1. Per germline, CDR1 MNHEY and CDR2 SMNVEV (reference sequence). Losses at the gene ends were 3 bases for V and 8 bases for J; bases not matched to a gene: 7. CDR3 length: 14 residues. The CDR3 sequence: CASSLRDRVSEAFF. DNA of the CDR3: TGTGCCAGCAGTTTGCGGGACAGGGTGTCAGAAGCTTTCTTT.

The chain carries TRBV6-5 and TRBJ1-2; 7 nucleotides align to TRBD1. The CDR3 consists of 13 residues. CDR1 and CDR2 from the germline V gene are MNHEY and SVGAGI. V lost 4 bases, J lost 3 bases, and 2 bases stayed unmatched. The DNA of the CDR3 is TGTGCCAGCAGTTGGGACAGATACTATGGCTACACCTTC. Protein product: CASSWDRYYGYTF.

The chain carries TRBV28 and TRBJ1-2, with 7 bases fitting TRBD1. There are 14 residues in the CDR3. Germline trimming cut 6 bases from V and 3 bases from J; bases unmatched to any gene: 7. The germline V gene encodes CDR1 MDHEN and CDR2 SYDVKM. In DNA form, the CDR3 reads TGTGCCAGCAGCTATCCAGGGGGTTACTATGGCTACACCTTC. Amino acid sequence: CASSYPGGYYGYTF.

This chain connects TRBV25-1 to TRBJ1-5, with 7 bases that match TRBD1. With 5 bases clipped from V and 3 bases from J, the junction kept 4 bases outside the gene matches. From germline, CDR1 is MGHDK and CDR2 SYGVNS. The CDR3 is made up of 14 amino acids. CDR3 bases: TGTGCCAGCAGTCGAACAGGGGCCAATCAGCCCCAGCATTTT. Translated: CASSRTGANQPQHF.

This sequence joins TRBV7-6 and TRBJ1-6, with 10 bases aligning to TRBD1. This CDR3 spans 15 amino acids. The germline CDR1 and CDR2 sequences are SGHVS and FNYEAQ. V lost 5 bases, J lost 3 bases, and 1 base stayed unmatched. The CDR3 here is CASSGQGGYNSPLHF. In DNA, the CDR3 is TGTGCCAGCAGCGGACAGGGGGGCTATAATTCACCCCTCCACTTT. The complete variable domain, with remaining parts taken from reference TRBV7-6 and TRBJ1-6, reads GAGVSQSPRYKVTKRGQDVALRCDPISGHVSLYWYRQALGQGPEFLTYFNYEAQQDKSGLPNDRFSAERPEGSISTLTIQRTEQRDSAMYRCASSGQGGYNSPLHFGNGTRLTVT.

The chain joins TRBV5-1 to TRBJ1-6, with 12 bases aligning to TRBD1. CDR3 size: 16 residues. Germline CDR1 reads SGHRS; CDR2 reads YFSETQ. Germline trimming cut 1 base from V and 9 bases from J; bases unmatched to any gene: 5. CDR3 amino acids: CASSLRGQGAFSPLHF. CDR3 sequence (DNA): TGCGCCAGCAGCTTGAGGGGACAGGGGGCGTTTTCACCCCTCCACTTT.